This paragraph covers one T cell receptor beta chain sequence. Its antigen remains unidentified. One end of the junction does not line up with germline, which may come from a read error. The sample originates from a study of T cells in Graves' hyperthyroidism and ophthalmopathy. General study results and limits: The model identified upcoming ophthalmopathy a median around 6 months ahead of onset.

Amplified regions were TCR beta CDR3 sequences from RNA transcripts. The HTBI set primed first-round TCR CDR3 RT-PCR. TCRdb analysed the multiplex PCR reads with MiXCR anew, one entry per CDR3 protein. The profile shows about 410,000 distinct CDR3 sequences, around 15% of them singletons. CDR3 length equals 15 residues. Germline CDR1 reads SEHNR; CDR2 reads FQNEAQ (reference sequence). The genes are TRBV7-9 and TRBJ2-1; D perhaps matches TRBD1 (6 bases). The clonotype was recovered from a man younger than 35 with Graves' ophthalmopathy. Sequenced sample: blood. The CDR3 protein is CASSQVWGPGDEQFF. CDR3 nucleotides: TGCGCCAGCAGCCAAGTCTGGGGCCCAGGGGATGAGCAGTTCTTC.